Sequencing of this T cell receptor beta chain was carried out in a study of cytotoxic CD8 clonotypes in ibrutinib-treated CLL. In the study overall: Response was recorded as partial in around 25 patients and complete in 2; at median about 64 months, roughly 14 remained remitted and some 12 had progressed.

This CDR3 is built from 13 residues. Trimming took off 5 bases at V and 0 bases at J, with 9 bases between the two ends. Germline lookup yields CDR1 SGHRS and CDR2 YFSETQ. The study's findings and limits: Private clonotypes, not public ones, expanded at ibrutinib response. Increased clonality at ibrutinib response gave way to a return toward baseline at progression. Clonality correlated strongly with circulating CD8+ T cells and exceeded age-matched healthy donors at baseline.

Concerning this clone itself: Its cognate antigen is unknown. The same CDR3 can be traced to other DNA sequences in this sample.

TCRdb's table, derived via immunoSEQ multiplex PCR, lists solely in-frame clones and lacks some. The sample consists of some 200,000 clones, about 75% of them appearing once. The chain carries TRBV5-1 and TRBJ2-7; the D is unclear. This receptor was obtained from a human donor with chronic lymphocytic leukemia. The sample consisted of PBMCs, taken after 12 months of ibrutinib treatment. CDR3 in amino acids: CASRKGSSYEQYF. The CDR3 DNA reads TGCGCCAGCAGGAAGGGCTCCTCCTACGAGCAGTACTTC.